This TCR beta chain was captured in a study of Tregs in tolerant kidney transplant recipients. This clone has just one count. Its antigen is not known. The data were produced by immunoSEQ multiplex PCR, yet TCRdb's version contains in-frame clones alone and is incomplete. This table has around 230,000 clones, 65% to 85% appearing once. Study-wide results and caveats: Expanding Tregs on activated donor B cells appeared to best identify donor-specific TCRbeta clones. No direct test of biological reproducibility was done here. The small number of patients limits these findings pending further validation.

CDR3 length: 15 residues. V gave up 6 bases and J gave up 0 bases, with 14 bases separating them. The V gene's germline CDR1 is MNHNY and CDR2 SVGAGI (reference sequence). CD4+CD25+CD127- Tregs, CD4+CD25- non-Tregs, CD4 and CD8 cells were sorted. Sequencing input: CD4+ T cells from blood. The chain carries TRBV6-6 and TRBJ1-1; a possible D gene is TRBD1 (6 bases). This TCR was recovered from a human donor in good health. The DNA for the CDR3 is TGTGCCAGCAGCGCCGACAGGACCATGAACACTGAAGCTTTCTTT. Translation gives CASSADRTMNTEAFF.